The 16 T cell receptor beta chains presented below share a single source sample, sequenced in a study. MiXCR, run by TCRdb on the RT-PCR reads, gives a single entry per CDR3 protein. The sample consists of about 680,000 distinct CDR3 sequences, approximately 15% of them appearing once. The sample was memory CD4+ T cells from blood. These TCRs come from a female donor in good health, serving as a healthy control.

The sample holds a few counts of this clonotype. Germline is not matched at one junction end, which may reflect a read error. The V gene is TRBV30, the J gene TRBJ2-5; D gene unclear. The CDR3 is 13 residues long. CDR1 is GTSNPN and CDR2 is SVGIG in the germline V gene (reference sequence). This CDR3 is CAWVSSGKEPQYF. In nucleotides, the CDR3 is TGTGCCTGGGTGTCGTCAGGAAAAGAGCCCCAGTACTTC.

The chain combines TRBV30 with TRBJ1-3; 7 bases are shared with TRBD1. Germline V CDR1 and CDR2: GTSNPN, SVGIG (reference sequence). The CDR3 covers 16 residues. The V segment lost 6 bases and the J segment 5 bases; nucleotides outside the gene matches: 16. In DNA, the CDR3 is TGTGCCTGCCCTAAGGAGGGGGCGGCCACTCGAAACACCATATATTTT. It is translated as CACPKEGAATRNTIYF.

This clonotype has at least ten counts. In DNA form, the CDR3 reads TGTGCCAGCAGCGTTCGGCTCTACGAGCAGTACTTC. It translates to CASSVRLYEQYF. V usage is TRBV9 and J usage is TRBJ2-7; D unresolved. This CDR3 comprises 12 residues. Germline CDR1 is SGDLS and CDR2 is YYNGEE. The V and J ends lost 2 bases and 3 bases respectively, with 6 bases between them.

This chain uses TRBV7-2 with TRBJ2-6, with D maybe TRBD1 (6 bases). The CDR3 sequence is 16 residues long. Trimming took off 4 bases at V and 0 bases at J, with 10 bases between the two ends. From germline, CDR1 is SGHTA and CDR2 FQGNSA. The CDR3 DNA reads as TGTGCCAGCAGCTCGTGGACAGACTCTGGGGCCAACGTCCTGACTTTC. Protein: CASSSWTDSGANVLTF. The full variable domain, with the rest looked up from reference TRBV7-2 and TRBJ2-6, is GAGVSQSPSNKVTEKGKDVELRCDPISGHTALYWYRQSLGQGLEFLIYFQGNSAPDKSGLPSDRFSAERTGGSVSTLTIQRTQQEDSAVYLCASSSWTDSGANVLTFGAGSRLTVL.

This clonotype was seen a single time. The chain carries TRBV7-8 and TRBJ2-3, with 12 bases aligning to TRBD2. V shed 1 base and J 5 bases; nucleotides not matched to a gene: 7. CDR3 length: 17 residues. CDR1 and CDR2 (germline): SGHVS, FQNEAQ. CDR3 sequence reads: CASSLVKLAGGGDTQYF. In nucleotides, the CDR3 is TGTGCCAGCAGCTTAGTTAAACTAGCGGGAGGCGGAGATACGCAGTATTTT.

This clonotype was recorded a few times. The CDR3 coding sequence is TGCGCCAGCAGCCAAGATCCTAGCGGGGACTACGAGCAGTACTTC. Amino acids: CASSQDPSGDYEQYF. The chain joins TRBV4-3 to TRBJ2-7; 9 bases are shared with TRBD2. This CDR3 has 15 residues. V shed 0 bases, J shed 3 bases, and the junction held 3 bases outside the gene matches. Looked up from germline, CDR1 is LGHNA and CDR2 is YSLEER.

V and J are TRBV6-2 or TRBV6-3 and TRBJ2-5; TRBD2 matches 10 bases. This CDR3 spans 14 amino acids. V gave up 5 bases and J gave up 4 bases; unmatched junction bases: 4. Germline CDR1 reads MNHEY; CDR2 reads SVGEGT. In DNA form, the CDR3 reads TGTGCCAGCAGTCCCGGGACTAGCGCAGAGACCCAGTACTTC. Amino acid sequence: CASSPGTSAETQYF.

CDR3 region: CASSKGLGDNEQFF. The CDR3 nucleotides read TGTGCCAGCAGTAAAGGACTAGGAGACAATGAGCAGTTCTTC. This chain joins TRBV28 and TRBJ2-1, with 7 bases that match TRBD2. Germline CDR1 reads MDHEN; CDR2 reads SYDVKM. After removal of 5 bases from V and 5 bases from J, the junction contained 6 bases not matched to a gene. The CDR3 is 14 amino acids.

V gene TRBV20-1 combines with J gene TRBJ2-2; 9 bases are shared with TRBD1. V lost 5 bases and J lost 8; bases outside the gene matches: 6. Germline V CDR1 and CDR2: DFQATT, SNEGSKA (reference sequence). The CDR3 has 13 residues. As DNA, the CDR3 is TGCAGTGCTCGGACAGGGGAAGGTGGGGAGCTGTTTTTT. It encodes CSARTGEGGELFF.

The chain couples TRBV7-2 to TRBJ1-2; unclear D gene. Germline V gene lookup returns CDR1 SGHTA and CDR2 FQGNSA. V was shortened by 0 bases and J by 4 bases, with 12 bases between the two germline ends. The CDR3 totals 15 residues. CDR3 sequence reads: CASSLAGSQSYGYTF. Written as DNA, the CDR3 is TGTGCCAGCAGCTTAGCAGGCTCCCAGAGCTATGGCTACACCTTC.

The chain employs TRBV20-1 and TRBJ1-1; TRBD1 matches at 7 bases. Trimming cost V 6 bases and J 0 bases; bases outside gene matches: 7. The germline V gene has CDR1 DFQATT and CDR2 SNEGSKA (reference sequence). This CDR3 comprises 14 residues. The CDR3 nucleotides read TGCAGTGCAATCTCGACAGGGCTGAACACTGAAGCTTTCTTT. Translating it yields CSAISTGLNTEAFF.

The sample holds many counts of this clonotype. J is TRBJ2-1 and V is TRBV6-5; a possible D gene is TRBD2 (5 bases). This CDR3 is built from 14 residues. Trimming shortened V by 0 bases and J by 8 bases, and 11 bases separated the two germline ends. The germline V gene encodes CDR1 MNHEY and CDR2 SVGAGI. CDR3 sequence reads: CASSYSYMRDEQFF. As DNA, the CDR3 is TGTGCCAGCAGTTACTCATACATGAGGGATGAGCAGTTCTTC.

The chain recombines TRBV7-2 with TRBJ1-1, with a tentative D call TRBD1 (6 bases). The CDR3 consists of 16 residues. V was clipped by 2 bases and J by 5 bases, with 18 bases between them. Germline V gives CDR1 SGHTA, CDR2 FQGNSA. CDR3 DNA sequence: TGTGCCAGCAGCTTAACTTTAAGGGGGGCGCATACTGAAGCTTTCTTT. Translation: CASSLTLRGAHTEAFF.

This clonotype has more than one count but fewer than ten. V is TRBV6-6 and J is TRBJ2-3, with 7 bases fitting TRBD1. The CDR3 is 15 residues long. Per the germline V gene, CDR1 is MNHNY and CDR2 is SVGAGI (reference sequence). The J segment lost 3 bases and the V segment lost 5 bases, leaving 8 bases of the junction unmatched. In DNA, the CDR3 is TGTGCCAGCAGTGTATCCAGGGGGTCTACAGATACGCAGTATTTT. Protein sequence: CASSVSRGSTDTQYF.

There are a few counts of this clonotype. The rearrangement uses TRBV5-1 and TRBJ2-3; TRBD1 is a possible D gene (5 bases). The CDR3 consists of 16 residues. The V end lost 0 bases, the J end lost 4 bases, and 15 bases lay between the germline ends. The germline V gene encodes CDR1 SGHRS and CDR2 YFSETQ. For the CDR3, the DNA is TGCGCCAGCAGCTTGGTGGGCAGCAGGGATCCAGATACGCAGTATTTT. It is translated as CASSLVGSRDPDTQYF.

This clonotype was found many times. This sequence joins TRBV6-5 and TRBJ1-1; no firm D call. The CDR3 has 11 residues. From germline, CDR1 is MNHEY and CDR2 SVGAGI. Deletions cut 8 bases from V and 8 bases from J, with 12 bases between. CDR3 coding DNA: TGTGCCAGCCGTTTCGTAGGGGAAGCTTTCTTT. It translates to CASRFVGEAFF.